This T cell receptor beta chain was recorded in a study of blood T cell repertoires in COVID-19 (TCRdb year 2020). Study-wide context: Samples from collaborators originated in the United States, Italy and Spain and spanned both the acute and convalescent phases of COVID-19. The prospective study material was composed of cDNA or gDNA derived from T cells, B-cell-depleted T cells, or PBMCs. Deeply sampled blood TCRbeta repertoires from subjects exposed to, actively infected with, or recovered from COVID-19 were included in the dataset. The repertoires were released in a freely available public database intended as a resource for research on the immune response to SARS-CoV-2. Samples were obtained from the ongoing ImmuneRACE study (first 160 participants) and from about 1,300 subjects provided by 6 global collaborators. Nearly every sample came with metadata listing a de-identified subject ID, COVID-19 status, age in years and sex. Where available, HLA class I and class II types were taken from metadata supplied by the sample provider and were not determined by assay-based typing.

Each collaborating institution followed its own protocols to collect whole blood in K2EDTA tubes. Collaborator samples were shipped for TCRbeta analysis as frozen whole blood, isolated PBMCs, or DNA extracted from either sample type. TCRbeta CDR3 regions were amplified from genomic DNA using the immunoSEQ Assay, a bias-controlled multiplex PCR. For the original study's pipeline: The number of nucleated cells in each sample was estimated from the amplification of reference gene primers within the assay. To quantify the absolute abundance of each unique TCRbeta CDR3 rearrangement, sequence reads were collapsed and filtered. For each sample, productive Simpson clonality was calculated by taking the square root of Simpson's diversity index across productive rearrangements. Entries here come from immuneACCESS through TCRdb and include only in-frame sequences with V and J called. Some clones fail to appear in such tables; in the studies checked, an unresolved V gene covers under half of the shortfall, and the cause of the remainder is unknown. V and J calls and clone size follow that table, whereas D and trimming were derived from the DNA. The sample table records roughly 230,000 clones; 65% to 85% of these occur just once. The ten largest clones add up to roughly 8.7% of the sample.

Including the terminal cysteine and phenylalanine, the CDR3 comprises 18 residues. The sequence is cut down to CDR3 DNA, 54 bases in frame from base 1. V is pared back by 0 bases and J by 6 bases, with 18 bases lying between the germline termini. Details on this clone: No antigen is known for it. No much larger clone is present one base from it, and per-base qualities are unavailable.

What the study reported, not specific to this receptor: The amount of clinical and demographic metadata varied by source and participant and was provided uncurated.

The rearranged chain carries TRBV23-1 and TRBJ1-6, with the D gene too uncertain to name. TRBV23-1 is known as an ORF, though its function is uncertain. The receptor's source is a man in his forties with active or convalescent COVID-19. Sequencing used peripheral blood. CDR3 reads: CASSQSLYLRQPNSPLHF. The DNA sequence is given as TGCGCCAGCAGTCAATCCCTGTATTTGAGGCAGCCTAATTCACCCCTCCACTTT.